This TCR beta chain was sequenced for a study of blood T cell repertoires in COVID-19. For the study at large: COVID-19 samples, acute and convalescent, were from the United States, Italy and Spain. PBMCs, B-cell-depleted T cells, or T cells were the source of the cDNA or gDNA that made up the material.

Original analysis: How many nucleated cells were present was estimated from reference gene primer amplification. Only in-frame clones appear in the TCRdb table, and some are missing; sequencing was by immunoSEQ multiplex PCR. Clonal size and the V and J genes are those of that table, whereas D and trimming came from the DNA. Of 250,000 or so clones in the sample, around 89% were seen once. This CDR3 is 16 amino acids long. The V and J ends lost 5 bases and 2 bases, in that order; junction bases with no gene match: 6. CDR1 is LGHDT and CDR2 is YNNKEL in the germline V gene (reference sequence). The Seattle site enrolled patients during active infection and followed them longitudinally.

This chain uses TRBV3-1 (or the pseudogene TRBV3-2) with TRBJ2-6, with 7 bases fitting TRBD1. The sequencing sample was made of peripheral blood. The receptor comes from a woman aged 60 to 75 with COVID-19, enrolled during active disease. CDR3 sequence (DNA): TGTGCCAGCAGCGGGACAGCAAGCCCTGGGGCCAACGTCCTGACTTTC. Protein sequence: CASSGTASPGANVLTF.